These T cell receptor beta chains were read from a single sample in a study of CD8+CD57+ T cells in acquired aplastic anemia. TCRdb independently ran MiXCR on the reads; one entry per CDR3 protein. This repertoire shows a few hundred thousand distinct CDR3 sequences, about half found once; its top ten account for 15% to 20%. The specimen sequenced was sorted CD4+, CD8+, or CD8+CD57+ T cells (not recorded which) from PBMCs. These receptors all stem from a human donor with aplastic anemia. Each CDR3 is given without its conserved first and last residue.

TRBV12-3/TRBV12-4,TRBJ1-1,ASTPLPGTEAF
TRBV4-2,TRBJ1-2,ASSQDTQGSYGYT
TRBV6-1,TRBJ1-1,ASLGPGAPGTEAF
TRBV20-1,TRBJ2-3,SASRGGREDTQY
TRBV15,TRBJ2-5,ATRVAGETQY
TRBV3-1,TRBJ1-4,ASSRPSVTNEKLF
TRBV6-5,TRBJ1-2,ASSLGQGSYGYT
TRBV30,TRBJ2-7,AWVGGAPYEQY
TRBV7-7,TRBJ2-2,ASSLGVGELF
TRBV5-1,TRBJ2-3,ASRQGQSTDTQY
TRBV20-1,TRBJ2-1,SAIPRGREVSNEQF
TRBV7-1,TRBJ2-7,ASSQSGSEYEQY
TRBV7-7,TRBJ2-5,ASSFGTGGAETQY
TRBV6-5,TRBJ1-4,ASNLQGAGEKLF
TRBV25-1,TRBJ2-3,ASSVTSGGGNEQY
TRBV7-8,TRBJ2-7,ASSIRGAGSYEQY
TRBV9,TRBJ2-1,ASSVVAGAYNEQF
TRBV10-3,TRBJ1-2,AISDSGTGYGYT
TRBV10-3,TRBJ2-7,AISAAGQSSSSYEQY
TRBV2,TRBJ2-4,ASSLGGQGNIQY
TRBV19,TRBJ1-5,ASTGQGYQPQH
TRBV11-2,TRBJ2-7,ASSSTHVRAEQY
TRBV12-3/TRBV12-4,TRBJ2-7,ASSSDSPAYEQY
TRBV4-3,TRBJ1-2,ASSQESTSYGYT
TRBV11-2,TRBJ1-1,ASSLDAWETEAF
TRBV3-1,TRBJ1-1,ASRLEGARHEAF
TRBV12-3/TRBV12-4,TRBJ2-7,ASSPGGGGAADGQY
TRBV6-5,TRBJ1-2,ASSYSRSNYGYT